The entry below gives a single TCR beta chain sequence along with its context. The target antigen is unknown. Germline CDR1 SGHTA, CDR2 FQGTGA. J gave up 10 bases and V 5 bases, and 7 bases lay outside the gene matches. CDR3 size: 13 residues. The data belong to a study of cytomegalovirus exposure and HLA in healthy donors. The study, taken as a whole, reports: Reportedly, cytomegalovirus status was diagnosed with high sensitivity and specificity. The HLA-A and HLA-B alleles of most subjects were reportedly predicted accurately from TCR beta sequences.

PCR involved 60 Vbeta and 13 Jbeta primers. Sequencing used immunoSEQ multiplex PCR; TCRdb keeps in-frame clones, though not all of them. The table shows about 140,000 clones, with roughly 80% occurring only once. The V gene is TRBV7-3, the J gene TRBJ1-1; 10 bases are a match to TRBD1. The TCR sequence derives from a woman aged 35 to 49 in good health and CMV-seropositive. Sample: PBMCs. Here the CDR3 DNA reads TGTGCCAGCAGCCTTGACAGGGGGCGGGTAGCTTTCTTT. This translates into CASSLDRGRVAFF.